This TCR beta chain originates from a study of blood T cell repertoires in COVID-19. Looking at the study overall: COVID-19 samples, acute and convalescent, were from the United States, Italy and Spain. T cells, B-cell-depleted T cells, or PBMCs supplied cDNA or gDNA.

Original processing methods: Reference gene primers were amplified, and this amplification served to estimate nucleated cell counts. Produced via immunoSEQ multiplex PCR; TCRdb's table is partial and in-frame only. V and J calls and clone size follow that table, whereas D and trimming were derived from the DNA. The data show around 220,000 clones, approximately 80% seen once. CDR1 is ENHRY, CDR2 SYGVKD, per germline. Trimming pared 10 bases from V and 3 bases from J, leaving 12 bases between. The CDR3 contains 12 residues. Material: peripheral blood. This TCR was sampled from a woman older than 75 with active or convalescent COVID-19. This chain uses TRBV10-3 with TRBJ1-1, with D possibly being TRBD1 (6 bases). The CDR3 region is CATTRGHTEAFF. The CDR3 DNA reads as TGTGCCACCACCAGGGGACACACTGAAGCTTTCTTT.